These 27 T cell receptor beta chains share one sample of origin, sequenced in a study of blood T cell repertoires in COVID-19. Profiling relied on immunoSEQ multiplex PCR, and the TCRdb table lists in-frame clones only, not all of them. The sample lists about 270,000 clones; roughly 86% were seen once. Input material: peripheral blood. Receptors were obtained from a man aged 35-49 years with active or convalescent COVID-19.

This chain links TRBV7-9 with TRBJ1-2; 8 bases are a match to TRBD1. From germline, CDR1 is SEHNR and CDR2 FQNEAQ (reference sequence). The CDR3 is made up of 16 amino acids. With 3 bases clipped from V and 2 bases from J, the junction kept 8 bases outside the gene matches. In nucleotides, the CDR3 is TGTGCCAGCAGCTTTGGGCAGGGGGCGAGAAACTATGGCTACACCTTC. Translating it yields CASSFGQGARNYGYTF.

V is TRBV28 and J is TRBJ1-2; D remains ambiguous. This CDR3 is built from 10 residues. V was shortened by 8 bases and J by 8 bases, with 9 bases between the two germline ends. Germline-derived CDR1 and CDR2 are MDHEN and SYDVKM. The CDR3 DNA reads as TGTGCCAGCCTCGGGGAGGGCTACACCTTC. Protein product: CASLGEGYTF.

The chain joins TRBV6-5 to TRBJ2-1; D perhaps matches TRBD1 (5 bases). The V gene lost 7 bases and the J gene lost 5 bases, with 15 bases spanning the gap. The CDR3 extends over 14 amino acids. CDR1 and CDR2 from the germline V gene are MNHEY and SVGAGI. The CDR3 spells CASKEIDSHNEQFF. The DNA of the CDR3 is TGTGCCAGCAAAGAAATAGACAGTCACAATGAGCAGTTCTTC.

V and J are TRBV4-2 and TRBJ1-4, with 8 nucleotides matching TRBD1. This CDR3 region has 13 residues. Germline V lookup: CDR1 LGHNA, CDR2 YNFKEQ. J gave up 7 bases and V 6 bases, and 4 bases lay outside the gene matches. The CDR3 spells CASSTGGAEKLFF. The DNA of the CDR3 is TGTGCCAGCAGTACAGGGGGGGCTGAAAAACTGTTTTTT.

The table lists this clone with a count of one. The CDR3 spells CASSLGGREQYF. The DNA of the CDR3 is TGCGCCAGCAGCTTGGGAGGGCGCGAGCAGTACTTC. This chain uses TRBV5-1 with TRBJ2-7; a possible D gene is TRBD2 (5 bases). V dropped 0 bases and J dropped 6 bases, with 7 bases sitting between them. This CDR3 comprises 12 residues. The germline gives CDR1 SGHRS, CDR2 YFSETQ.

The chain uses TRBV3-1 (or the pseudogene TRBV3-2) and TRBJ2-2; D gene uncertain. Between the trimmed V and J ends, which lost 1 base and 5 bases, there was a span of 8 bases. Germline CDR1 is LGHDT and CDR2 is YNNKEL (reference sequence). The CDR3 has 14 amino acids. In DNA, the CDR3 is TGTGCCAGCAGCCAAGGCGAGTATACCGGGGAGCTGTTTTTT. Translation gives CASSQGEYTGELFF.

The chain recombines TRBV24-1 with TRBJ1-2, with D unclear. The CDR3 is 13 amino acids. The germline V gene encodes CDR1 KGHDR and CDR2 SFDVKD. V was trimmed by 4 bases and J by 3 bases, leaving 8 bases between them. CDR3 loop: CATSDGLYYGYTF. The CDR3 DNA follows: TGTGCCACCAGTGACGGTTTGTACTATGGCTACACCTTC.

This clone was seen a few times. This chain connects TRBV6-5 to TRBJ2-5, with D possibly matching TRBD2 (5 bases). There are 16 residues in the CDR3. Trimming shortened V by 3 bases and J by 5 bases, and 19 bases separated the two germline ends. Germline CDR1 reads MNHEY; CDR2 reads SVGAGI. CDR3 coding DNA: TGTGCCAGCAGTTATATGAGCGGCAGGCCCCCGGAGACCCAGTACTTC. It translates to CASSYMSGRPPETQYF.

The rearrangement links TRBV5-1 to TRBJ1-1; TRBD1 matches 7 bases. In germline, CDR1 is SGHRS, CDR2 YFSETQ. V lost 4 bases and J lost 2; bases outside the gene matches: 11. This CDR3 contains 16 residues. CDR3 sequence reads: CASSPGRQGGNTEAFF. In DNA form, the CDR3 reads TGCGCCAGCAGCCCCGGACGACAGGGAGGAAACACTGAAGCTTTCTTT.

This chain joins TRBV6-6 and TRBJ2-5; TRBD2 agrees at 11 bases. This CDR3 is built from 15 residues. V gave up 7 bases and J gave up 2 bases; unmatched junction bases: 6. Germline lookup yields CDR1 MNHNY and CDR2 SVGAGI (reference sequence). The DNA of the CDR3 is TGTGCCAGCAAAGGGACTAGCGGTTCTCAAGAGACCCAGTACTTC. This gives the protein CASKGTSGSQETQYF.

This clone is a singleton in its sample. This chain uses TRBV5-4 with TRBJ2-1, with D possibly TRBD2 on 5 matching bases. The V gene lost 0 bases and the J gene lost 2 bases, with 12 bases spanning the gap. CDR3 length: 16 amino acids. CDR1 and CDR2 (germline): SGHNT, YYREEE (reference sequence). As DNA, the CDR3 is TGTGCCAGCAGCTTGGTGAGGGCTGTGACCTACAATGAGCAGTTCTTC. Amino acids: CASSLVRAVTYNEQFF. Using reference TRBV5-4 and TRBJ2-1 for the parts outside the CDR3, the full variable domain is ETGVTQSPTHLIKTRGQQVTLRCSSQSGHNTVSWYQQALGQGPQFIFQYYREEENGRGNFPPRFSGLQFPNYSSELNVNALELDDSALYLCASSLVRAVTYNEQFFGPGTRLTVL.

V usage is TRBV2 and J usage is TRBJ1-5; D is unclear. V dropped 5 bases and J dropped 5 bases, with 10 bases sitting between them. The length of the CDR3 is 13 residues. CDR1 SNHLY and CDR2 FYNNEI come from the germline V gene. CDR3 amino acids: CASSPRGHQPQHF. CDR3 DNA sequence: TGTGCCAGCAGTCCACGGGGTCATCAGCCCCAGCATTTT.

The chain is built from TRBV5-6 and TRBJ1-5; 7 bases align to TRBD1. The germline gives CDR1 SGHDT, CDR2 YYEEEE. V lost 4 bases to trimming and J lost 4 bases; unmatched junction nucleotides: 5. The CDR3 is 14 amino acids. The CDR3 protein is CASSAGTENQPQHF. CDR3 nucleotide sequence: TGTGCCAGCAGCGCGGGGACAGAGAATCAGCCCCAGCATTTT.

The chain employs TRBV19 and TRBJ1-5, with a tentative D call TRBD1 (5 bases). V was pared by 11 bases and J by 0 bases, with 14 bases between. The CDR3 is 14 residues long. Germline assignment: CDR1 LNHDA and CDR2 SQIVND (reference sequence). CDR3 sequence reads: CAGGRAYSNQPQHF. The CDR3 DNA is TGTGCCGGGGGGAGGGCTTATAGCAATCAGCCCCAGCATTTT.

This clone was observed once. The chain carries TRBV7-6 and TRBJ2-2, with D perhaps matching TRBD2 (5 bases). The CDR3 length is 15 residues. Germline assignment: CDR1 SGHVS and CDR2 FNYEAQ. Trimming shortened V by 5 bases and J by 1 base, and 11 bases separated the two germline ends. For the CDR3, the DNA is TGTGCCAGCAGCGCCAGCGGAGAGAACACCGGGGAGCTGTTTTTT. Translation: CASSASGENTGELFF.

The J gene is TRBJ1-1, the V gene TRBV7-8, with D possibly TRBD1 on 5 matching bases. Germline CDR1 and CDR2: SGHVS and FQNEAQ. This CDR3 is 15 amino acids long. V was clipped by 1 base and J by 3 bases, with 12 bases between them. The CDR3 nucleotides are TGTGCCAGCAGCTTAGGGCAGGGTTTTGACACTGAAGCTTTCTTT. Translation: CASSLGQGFDTEAFF.

This chain connects TRBV5-5 to TRBJ2-4, with D maybe TRBD2 (6 bases). Germline V CDR1 and CDR2: SGHKS, YYEKEE (reference sequence). This CDR3 is built from 16 residues. Trimming cost V 1 base and J 3 bases, with 14 bases left between them. The chain's CDR3 is CASSLFAGLDKNIQYF. The CDR3 coding sequence is TGTGCCAGCAGCTTGTTCGCGGGGTTGGACAAAAACATTCAGTACTTC.

The rearrangement uses TRBV5-1 and TRBJ1-1; possibly TRBD1 for D (6 bases). The CDR3 covers 14 residues. Germline values: CDR1 SGHRS, CDR2 YFSETQ. The germline V and J ends were trimmed by 4 bases and 0 bases, with 10 bases remaining between them. CDR3 sequence: CASSPDSMNTEAFF. CDR3 bases: TGCGCCAGCAGCCCGGACAGCATGAACACTGAAGCTTTCTTT.

In this sample, this clone turned up a few times. The CDR3 protein is CASSTYREWGYTF. CDR3 nucleotide sequence: TGTGCCAGCAGCACATACAGGGAGTGGGGCTACACCTTC. The gene calls are TRBV5-4 and TRBJ1-2; tentatively, D is TRBD1 (6 bases). Germline V gene sequence: CDR1 SGHNT, CDR2 YYREEE (reference sequence). The CDR3 runs 13 residues. The germline V and J ends were trimmed by 4 bases and 8 bases, with 15 bases remaining between them.

This clone appeared a single time. The rearrangement uses TRBV10-3 and TRBJ1-1; 10 nucleotides align to TRBD1. V lost 8 bases, J lost 1 base, and 4 bases stayed unmatched. The length of the CDR3 is 14 residues. The germline CDR1 and CDR2 sequences are ENHRY and SYGVKD. As DNA, the CDR3 is TGTGCCATCGGGGGACAGGGGAAGAACACTGAAGCTTTCTTT. Amino acids: CAIGGQGKNTEAFF.

The V call is TRBV4-1, the J call TRBJ1-1, with D hard to call. The CDR3 length is 15 residues. Germline CDR1 MGHRA, CDR2 YSYEKL. The V gene lost 1 base and the J gene lost 1 base, with 10 bases spanning the gap. In nucleotides, the CDR3 is TGCGCCAGCAGCCAAGGTGTCAGCGAGAACACTGAAGCTTTCTTT. Encoded protein: CASSQGVSENTEAFF.

The CDR3 spells CASTRTGDHEQYF. The CDR3, as DNA: TGTGCCAGCACGCGGACAGGGGACCACGAGCAGTACTTC. The V call is TRBV2, the J call TRBJ2-7, with 9 bases matching TRBD1. Germline CDR1 SNHLY, CDR2 FYNNEI. The trim removed 7 bases at V and 5 bases at J, leaving 6 bases unmatched. The CDR3 spans 13 residues.

The V and J genes are TRBV7-6 and TRBJ2-3; possibly TRBD2 for D (6 bases). The CDR3 sequence is 13 residues long. Deletions cut 5 bases from V and 4 bases from J, with 10 bases between. Germline V CDR1 and CDR2: SGHVS, FNYEAQ. The CDR3 DNA sequence: TGTGCCAGCAGCCGGGGGACCCCAGATACGCAGTATTTT. It encodes CASSRGTPDTQYF.

The chain employs TRBV11-2 and TRBJ2-1; 11 bases agree with TRBD1. The CDR3 spans 18 residues. Germline V CDR1 and CDR2: SGHAT, FQNNGV. Germline trimming cut 3 bases from V and 8 bases from J; bases unmatched to any gene: 15. CDR3 region: CASSFPSSARTGGDEQFF. The CDR3 DNA sequence: TGTGCCAGCAGCTTCCCCAGTTCGGCTCGGACAGGGGGCGATGAGCAGTTCTTC.

The chain joins TRBV5-1 to TRBJ2-5; 7 bases agree with TRBD1. With 4 bases clipped from V and 5 bases from J, the junction kept 5 bases outside the gene matches. Germline V lookup: CDR1 SGHRS, CDR2 YFSETQ. This CDR3 spans 13 amino acids. CDR3 coding DNA: TGCGCCAGCAGCCGACAGGGTGGGGAGACCCAGTACTTC. Encoded protein: CASSRQGGETQYF.

V is TRBV25-1 and J is TRBJ2-3; TRBD1 matches at 8 bases. This CDR3 has 14 residues. Trimming removed 7 bases from V and 1 base from J; junction bases left unmatched: 4. Germline CDR1 and CDR2: MGHDK and SYGVNS. The CDR3 spells CASKDRGRTDTQYF. For the CDR3, the DNA is TGTGCCAGCAAAGACAGGGGACGCACAGATACGCAGTATTTT. The whole variable domain, remainder taken from reference TRBV25-1 and TRBJ2-3, is EADIYQTPRYLVIGTGKKITLECSQTMGHDKMYWYQQDPGMELHLIHYSYGVNSTEKGDLSSESTVSRIRTEHFPLTLESARPSHTSQYLCASKDRGRTDTQYFGPGTRLTVL.

The genes are TRBV7-3 and TRBJ2-7; 11 nucleotides line up with TRBD1. The junction had 6 bases not matched to a gene; V was cut back by 0 bases and J by 5 bases. CDR3 length: 16 residues. Germline V lookup: CDR1 SGHTA, CDR2 FQGTGA. In nucleotides, the CDR3 is TGTGCCAGCAGCTTAACTCCCGGGACAGGGGGTCACGAGCAGTACTTC. Amino acids: CASSLTPGTGGHEQYF.